These 9 T cell receptor beta chains share one sample of origin, sequenced in a study of blood T cell repertoires in COVID-19. TCRdb keeps only in-frame clones here, not all; method: immunoSEQ multiplex PCR. This table has a few hundred thousand clones, about 82% appearing once. Sequenced: peripheral blood. These receptors were obtained from a human donor in a cohort sampled during active COVID-19.

V usage is TRBV30 and J usage is TRBJ1-5; D gene uncertain. The V end lost 5 bases, the J end lost 0 bases, and 8 bases lay between the germline ends. From germline, CDR1 is GTSNPN and CDR2 SVGIG (reference sequence). The CDR3 is made up of 13 amino acids. The CDR3 spells CAWGQDSNQPQHF. The CDR3 DNA follows: TGTGCCTGGGGGCAGGATAGCAATCAGCCCCAGCATTTT. Variable domain in full (rest from reference TRBV30 and TRBJ1-5): SQTIHQWPATLVQPVGSPLSLECTVEGTSNPNLYWYRQAAGRGLQLLFYSVGIGQISSEVPQNLSASRPQDRQFILSSKKLLLSDSGFYLCAWGQDSNQPQHFGDGTRLSIL.

The CDR3 region has the DNA TGTGCCAGCAGGACGTCGGGGTATGGCTACACCTTC. Protein product: CASRTSGYGYTF. V is TRBV2 and J is TRBJ1-2, with D hard to call. Trimming left V 6 bases short and J 5 bases short, with 10 bases between. The CDR3 contains 12 residues. Germline loops: CDR1 SNHLY, CDR2 FYNNEI.

The gene calls are TRBV10-2 and TRBJ1-3; D is uncertain. CDR3 length: 15 residues. Trimming removed 8 bases at V and 0 bases at J, with 14 bases between. Germline loops: CDR1 WSHSY, CDR2 SAAADI. The chain's CDR3 is CASGSFRPSGNTIYF. In DNA, the CDR3 is TGCGCCAGCGGGAGTTTTCGGCCCTCTGGAAACACCATATATTTT.

This chain connects TRBV6-2 or TRBV6-3 to TRBJ2-5; D may be TRBD2 (6 bases). CDR1 and CDR2 (germline): MNHEY, SVGEGT. This CDR3 spans 14 amino acids. Trimming took off 2 bases at V and 6 bases at J, with 13 bases between the two ends. The CDR3 reads CASSYPPRGKTQYF. The CDR3 DNA sequence: TGTGCCAGCAGTTACCCCCCTCGGGGGAAGACCCAGTACTTC.

This clone came up many times. This rearrangement joins TRBV2 to TRBJ1-2; TRBD1 agrees at 9 bases. This CDR3 comprises 15 residues. V was clipped by 3 bases and J by 2 bases; unmatched bases: 4. Germline V gene sequence: CDR1 SNHLY, CDR2 FYNNEI. CDR3 amino acids: CASSEGGTGNYGYTF. CDR3 nucleotide sequence: TGTGCCAGCAGTGAGGGAGGGACAGGGAACTATGGCTACACCTTC.

This chain connects TRBV6-5 to TRBJ2-1; D perhaps matches TRBD1 (6 bases). Germline lookup yields CDR1 MNHEY and CDR2 SVGAGI. The CDR3 length is 16 residues. Trimming removed 2 bases at V and 0 bases at J, with 11 bases between. The CDR3 spells CASSYLGTLSYNEQFF. The CDR3 DNA reads TGTGCCAGCAGTTACCTTGGGACACTCTCCTACAATGAGCAGTTCTTC.

The chain links TRBV11-3 to TRBJ2-2, with D maybe TRBD1 (5 bases). CDR1 is SGHNT and CDR2 is YENEEA in the germline V gene. V lost 11 bases to trimming and J lost 5 bases, with 18 bases between them. The CDR3 length is 14 residues. DNA for the CDR3: TGTGCCTGTAGAAGGGGCCCGGAGACCGGGGAGCTGTTTTTT. It yields the protein CACRRGPETGELFF.

The gene calls are TRBV9 and TRBJ2-7; the match to TRBD2 covers 7 bases. From germline, CDR1 is SGDLS and CDR2 YYNGEE. The CDR3 spans 15 residues. V dropped 0 bases and J dropped 2; count of bases not matched to a gene: 5. CDR3 bases: TGTGCCAGCAGCGTAGAAGGCGGGGGTCCCTACGAGCAGTACTTC. Translated, it gives CASSVEGGGPYEQYF.

The chain uses TRBV24-1 and TRBJ2-5; no definite D call. The germline V gene encodes CDR1 KGHDR and CDR2 SFDVKD. The ends were cut back, 5 bases at V and 1 base at J, with 10 bases in the middle. The CDR3 runs 14 residues. CDR3 in DNA: TGTGCCACCAGTGTCGCCACGGTCCAAGAGACCCAGTACTTC. This encodes CATSVATVQETQYF.